This TCR beta chain was captured in a study of post-analysis software for immune sequencing data. For the study at large: Both relapsing-remitting and secondary progressive multiple sclerosis featured among the disease courses, as did progressive-relapsing multiple sclerosis. Study observations and caveats: In patients, TRBV5-6, TRBV5-1 and TRBV20-1 belonged to roughly five TRBV segments found more frequently than in controls. Those with multiple sclerosis, the patient group, showed significantly lower normalized Chao1 diversity than controls. Samples made in the same batch grouped tightly together by F measure.

Germline lookup yields CDR1 SEHNR and CDR2 FQNEAQ (reference sequence). The V and J ends lost 5 bases and 2 bases, in that order; junction bases with no gene match: 8. The CDR3 length is 16 residues. Unique molecular identifiers featured in each of the TCR beta cDNA libraries. Researchers reported around 510,000 cDNA molecules coming from around 1 to 10 million T cells. Each CDR3 protein gets one entry after TCRdb re-called the PCR reads with MiXCR. Found here are some 690,000 distinct CDR3 sequences, just under 30% of them singletons; the top ten hold approximately 0.55%. Comment on this clonotype: Its antigen is not identified.

The V and J genes are TRBV7-9 and TRBJ2-7, with TRBD2 matching 11 bases. The sample taken for sequencing was blood. This receptor was obtained from a girl aged 10-17 years with multiple sclerosis. Written as DNA, the CDR3 is TGTGCCAGCAGCCCGCCAACTAGCGGGAGTACCTACGAGCAGTACTTC. It encodes CASSPPTSGSTYEQYF.